This TCR beta chain is from a study of human T cells and chemical hapten exposure. Study at large: Patches with 0.01% DPC went on the upper back, and the tests were read at 6 days. Yields of TCR per sample differed, chiefly owing to small differences in pooled library volume.

Via MiXCR, TCRdb re-called the RACE reads, giving one row per CDR3 protein. The sample lists 350,000 to 400,000 distinct CDR3 sequences; nearly 6.5% were seen once. Time point specified: patch test 2, 6 weeks after DPC sensitization. The treatment here: therapeutic diphenylcyclopropenone sensitization with weekly scalp DPC. This CDR3 comprises 16 residues. Germline values: CDR1 MNHEY, CDR2 SVGAGI. Deletions cut 0 bases from V and 0 bases from J, with 10 bases between. This clonotype has a count of ten or more. The chain recombines TRBV6-5 with TRBJ2-3; D gene unclear. The sample in question was whole blood, obtained in connection with sensitization to the hapten diphenylcyclopropenone (DPC). This TCR was recovered from a woman younger than 30 with alopecia areata. Some clones in this sample may be carry-over from other donors' samples. The CDR3 protein is CASSYSWFTSTDTQYF. The CDR3 nucleotides are TGTGCCAGCAGTTACTCCTGGTTTACTAGCACAGATACGCAGTATTTT.